These 11 T cell receptor beta chains were all obtained from the same sample, sequenced in a study of metastatic and nonmetastatic thyroid tumors. Prior to thyroid surgery, none of the patients had received any treatment. From the PCR reads, TCRdb re-called clones with MiXCR. The sample contains around 26,000 clones, more than 20% of which appear only once. Sequenced: adjacent normal tissue. These receptors were taken from a female donor with papillary thyroid cancer or a benign thyroid nodule (not recorded which). Some clones in this sample may be carry-over from other donors' samples.

There are many counts of this clone. The chain is built from TRBV19 and TRBJ2-3, with TRBD2 matching 7 bases. This CDR3 has 16 amino acids. V trimming: 3 bases; J trimming: 0 bases; junction bases outside the gene matches: 6. The V gene's germline CDR1 is LNHDA and CDR2 SQIVND (reference sequence). The CDR3 sequence: CASSILGRGSTDTQYF. Here the CDR3 DNA reads TGTGCCAGTAGTATTCTAGGGAGGGGCAGCACAGATACGCAGTATTTT.

The chain carries TRBV12-3 or TRBV12-4 and TRBJ2-1; no clear D gene. This CDR3 is built from 14 residues. V was cut by 8 bases and J by 10 bases, with 21 bases left in between. The CDR3 is CASSGLPLCLEQFF. CDR3 bases: TGTGCCAGCTCTGGCCTTCCTTTGTGTTTAGAGCAGTTCTTC.

This clone was seen many times. The gene calls are TRBV20-1 and TRBJ2-3; no clear D. V lost 7 bases and J lost 3, with 11 bases in between. The CDR3 runs 12 residues. Looked up from germline, CDR1 is DFQATT and CDR2 is SNEGSKA (reference sequence). CDR3 coding DNA: TGCAGTGTTACGACACGGACAGATACGCAGTATTTT. Protein sequence: CSVTTRTDTQYF.

This clone has ten or more counts. The chain couples TRBV4-1 to TRBJ2-3; the D gene is possibly TRBD1 (5 bases). Germline V gene sequence: CDR1 MGHRA, CDR2 YSYEKL. The CDR3 totals 17 residues. V gave up 0 bases and J gave up 0 bases, with 13 bases separating them. The CDR3 reads CASSQDKGWASTDTQYF. The CDR3 coding sequence is TGCGCCAGCAGCCAAGATAAGGGGTGGGCTAGCACAGATACGCAGTATTTT.

This clone was counted at least ten times. Relative to the germline gene, one junction end is altered; a read error may explain this. The CDR3 DNA sequence: TGTGCCAGCAGACGTCCCGGGGGGCTGGGGGGCACTGAAGCTCTCTTT. This codes for CASRRPGGLGGTEALF. The chain is built from TRBV11-1 and TRBJ1-1; a possible D gene is TRBD1 (6 bases). Germline CDR1 and CDR2: SGHAT and FQDESV (reference sequence). The CDR3 contains 16 residues.

This clone was seen repeatedly, ten times or more. The J gene is TRBJ1-2, the V gene TRBV6-1; tentatively, D is TRBD1 (6 bases). The V gene's germline CDR1 is MNHNS and CDR2 SASEGT. The germline V and J ends were trimmed by 8 bases and 3 bases, with 22 bases remaining between them. This CDR3 comprises 16 residues. DNA of the CDR3: TGTGCCAGCCACTATAGCTACAGGGTATTCGACTATGGCTACACCTTC. Translating it yields CASHYSYRVFDYGYTF.

This clone was picked up many times. The chain has TRBV5-1 and TRBJ1-3, with a weak D call TRBD1 (6 bases). The germline CDR1 and CDR2 sequences are SGHRS and YFSETQ. V dropped 0 bases and J dropped 4 bases, with 14 bases sitting between them. The CDR3 is made up of 16 amino acids. This chain's CDR3 is CASSLGGPGTGNTIYF. CDR3 in DNA: TGCGCCAGCAGCTTGGGCGGTCCTGGGACAGGAAACACCATATATTTT. The entire variable domain, with the rest obtained from reference TRBV5-1 and TRBJ1-3, is as follows: KAGVTQTPRYLIKTRGQQVTLSCSPISGHRSVSWYQQTPGQGLQFLFEYFSETQRNKGNFPGRFSGRQFSNSRSEMNVSTLELGDSALYLCASSLGGPGTGNTIYFGEGSWLTVV.

CDR3 nucleotides: TGTGCCAGCAGTTGGAGAAAGTCCTACGAGCAGTACTTC. Its translation is CASSWRKSYEQYF. The V call is TRBV6-5, the J call TRBJ2-7; D gene uncertain. Germline assignment: CDR1 MNHEY and CDR2 SVGAGI. V was clipped by 4 bases and J by 1 base, with 8 bases between them. There are 13 residues in the CDR3.

The chain has TRBV6-2 or TRBV6-3 and TRBJ1-4, with 7 positions matching TRBD1. The CDR3 totals 14 residues. Unmatched junction bases numbered 11, after V lost 4 bases and J lost 12 bases. Germline CDR1 MNHEY, CDR2 SVGEGT. DNA of the CDR3: TGTGCCAGCAGTTTGGGGGACAGCTGGGAAGAACTGTTTTTT. Protein: CASSLGDSWEELFF.

V usage is TRBV27 and J usage is TRBJ1-5, with D uncertain. Trimming shortened V by 6 bases and J by 0 bases, and 9 bases separated the two germline ends. The CDR3 totals 14 residues. The germline V gene has CDR1 MNHEY and CDR2 SMNVEV (reference sequence). The CDR3 spells CASRMWDSNQPQHF. The CDR3, as DNA: TGTGCCAGCAGAATGTGGGATAGCAATCAGCCCCAGCATTTT.

Ten or more counts support this clone. This may come from a read error, since a much larger clone is one base off. Distinct nucleotide sequences in the sample also encode this CDR3. The J gene is TRBJ2-7, the V gene TRBV7-8; 8 nucleotides match TRBD2. Germline CDR1 and CDR2: SGHVS and FQNEAQ. The CDR3 runs to 15 residues. The CDR3 DNA reads TGTGCCAGCAGCTACCCGGGACTAGGCGCCTACGAACAGTACTTC. Its protein is CASSYPGLGAYEQYF.